This section outlines one TCR beta chain sequence together with its context. Both 60 Vbeta primers and 13 Jbeta primers went into the PCR. Sequencing was performed with immunoSEQ multiplex PCR; in TCRdb, only in-frame clones are kept and a portion is missing. The sample includes 95,000 to 100,000 clones, 75% to 90% of them seen just once. Germline CDR1 is SGHDT and CDR2 is YYEEEE. Trimming took off 0 bases at V and 0 bases at J, with 7 bases between the two ends. The CDR3 length is 15 residues. The data were taken from a study of cytomegalovirus exposure and HLA in healthy donors. This clonotype originated in a man aged 30-40 years in good health and CMV-seronegative. The chain recombines TRBV5-6 with TRBJ1-5; D unclear. Sequences were obtained from PBMCs. CDR3 in DNA: TGTGCCAGCAGCTTGGACAGTCTTAGCAATCAGCCCCAGCATTTT. It specifies CASSLDSLSNQPQHF.